Each of the 12 T cell receptor beta chains below was sequenced from the same sample in a study of OX40 agonist ivuxolimab in advanced cancers. Data came from immunoSEQ multiplex PCR; TCRdb stores just in-frame clones and leaves some out. The sample lists 40,000 or so clones, around 89% seen once, with less than 0.65% in the top ten. The sequencing used CD4+ or CD8+ T cells sorted from blood, collected in a trial of the OX40 agonist ivuxolimab. These receptors originate from an adult with an advanced solid tumor such as melanoma, head and neck, liver or kidney cancer.

The chain recombines TRBV5-1 with TRBJ2-7; 9 bases match TRBD1. Trimming at V came to 2 bases and at J to 5 bases, leaving 8 bases not matched to a gene. The CDR3 extends over 15 amino acids. Germline assignment: CDR1 SGHRS and CDR2 YFSETQ. The DNA for the CDR3 is TGCGCCAGCAGCTTAACCGGGACAGGGTACCACGAGCAGTACTTC. This encodes CASSLTGTGYHEQYF.

The chain couples TRBV7-2 to TRBJ1-5; 7 positions agree with TRBD1. The junction had 7 bases not matched to a gene; V was cut back by 4 bases and J by 4 bases. CDR1 SGHTA and CDR2 FQGNSA come from the germline V gene. The CDR3 is made up of 15 amino acids. CDR3 coding DNA: TGTGCCAGCAGCTCCTACACGGGACAGAATCAGCCCCAGCATTTT. Amino acids: CASSSYTGQNQPQHF.

V usage is TRBV18 and J usage is TRBJ2-2, with D uncertain. Between the trimmed V and J ends, which lost 6 bases and 2 bases, there was a span of 16 bases. From germline, CDR1 is KGHSH and CDR2 LQKENI. The CDR3 covers 16 residues. The CDR3, as DNA: TGTGCCAGCTCGCCGGCCCAAGCGTCCAACACCGGGGAGCTGTTTTTT. This translates into CASSPAQASNTGELFF.

The rearrangement uses TRBV5-1 and TRBJ2-1, with D possibly matching TRBD1 (5 bases). The length of the CDR3 is 14 residues. CDR1 and CDR2 (germline): SGHRS, YFSETQ. Deletions cut 2 bases from V and 2 bases from J, with 8 bases between. DNA of the CDR3: TGCGCCAGCAGCTTAGGGGTCACCTACAATGAGCAGTTCTTC. Translation gives CASSLGVTYNEQFF.

This rearrangement joins TRBV6-4 to TRBJ2-3; D possibly matches TRBD1 or TRBD2 (6 bases each). The germline gives CDR1 MRHNA, CDR2 SNTAGT. CDR3 size: 16 residues. Trimming pared 3 bases from V and 0 bases from J, leaving 13 bases between. Written as DNA, the CDR3 is TGTGCCAGCAGTGAATCCTGGGGGGCTAGCACAGATACGCAGTATTTT. Its translation: CASSESWGASTDTQYF.

This chain joins TRBV28 and TRBJ2-7; TRBD1 matches at 11 bases. The V segment lost 6 bases and the J segment 0 bases; nucleotides outside the gene matches: 7. CDR1 and CDR2 from the germline V gene are MDHEN and SYDVKM. CDR3 length equals 16 residues. The CDR3 region is CASSTLGTGGSYEQYF. The CDR3 DNA sequence: TGTGCCAGCAGCACCCTGGGGACAGGGGGCTCCTACGAGCAGTACTTC.

The V call is TRBV5-1, the J call TRBJ2-2, with TRBD1 matching 9 bases. CDR3 length: 14 amino acids. Germline V lookup: CDR1 SGHRS, CDR2 YFSETQ. J was trimmed by 3 bases and V by 7 bases; bases with no gene match: 4. This CDR3 is CASQGQGYTGELFF. DNA of the CDR3: TGCGCCAGCCAGGGACAGGGCTACACCGGGGAGCTGTTTTTT.

The chain is built from TRBV7-9 and TRBJ1-1; D is possibly TRBD1 (6 bases). Germline V CDR1 and CDR2: SEHNR, FQNEAQ (reference sequence). CDR3 length: 14 amino acids. V lost 2 bases and J 3 bases, leaving 10 bases between the germline ends. The CDR3 spells CASSLPTGYTEAFF. The CDR3, as DNA: TGTGCCAGCAGCTTACCTACAGGGTACACTGAAGCTTTCTTT.

This chain connects TRBV28 to TRBJ2-1, with D possibly matching TRBD1 (6 bases). The CDR3 consists of 14 residues. Germline CDR1 and CDR2: MDHEN and SYDVKM. V was trimmed by 6 bases and J by 7 bases, leaving 16 bases between them. CDR3 loop: CASSVMDSWNEQFF. DNA of the CDR3: TGTGCCAGCAGCGTAATGGACAGTTGGAATGAGCAGTTCTTC.

The chain employs TRBV4-3 and TRBJ1-6; TRBD1 aligns across 9 bases. Unmatched junction bases numbered 5, after V lost 0 bases and J lost 8 bases. In germline, CDR1 is LGHNA, CDR2 YSLEER. The length of the CDR3 is 16 residues. CDR3 in amino acids: CASSQDSGQGYSPLHF. The CDR3, as DNA: TGCGCCAGCAGCCAAGATTCGGGACAGGGATATTCACCCCTCCACTTT.

The chain has TRBV19 and TRBJ2-7; D tentatively fits TRBD1 or TRBD2 (5 bases each). Germline CDR1 LNHDA, CDR2 SQIVND (reference sequence). Between the trimmed V and J ends, which lost 6 bases and 4 bases, there was a span of 10 bases. This CDR3 has 12 amino acids. CDR3 region: CASSRGTYEQYF. CDR3 DNA sequence: TGTGCCAGTAGCCGGGGCACATACGAGCAGTACTTC.

This clone was counted once. The chain is built from TRBV5-4 and TRBJ2-1, with D perhaps TRBD1 (6 bases). Germline loops: CDR1 SGHNT, CDR2 YYREEE (reference sequence). The V end was cut by 4 bases, the J end by 8 bases, with 16 bases between. The CDR3 is 14 amino acids. In DNA, the CDR3 is TGTGCCAGCAGCACCAAACAGGGTGGCGATGAGCAGTTCTTC. This gives the protein CASSTKQGGDEQFF.